The T cell receptor beta chain under discussion was sequenced for a study of cytomegalovirus exposure and HLA in healthy donors. Study at large: Unique TCR beta sequences numbering around 110 million came from approximately 180 million T cells in an earlier analysis.

Losses at the gene ends were 5 bases for V and 4 bases for J; bases not matched to a gene: 7. The CDR3 length is 14 residues. CDR1 and CDR2 from the germline V gene are MNHNY and SVGAGI (reference sequence). 13 Jbeta primers and 60 Vbeta primers were used for the PCR. TCRdb keeps only in-frame clones here, not all; method: immunoSEQ multiplex PCR. Among 170,000 or so clones listed, 80% to 85% were seen once. On this clone itself: What it recognizes is unknown.

Broader study findings: Several of the most significant clusters were apparently associated with common viral pathogens in a later analysis. Cytomegalovirus association was listed for about 160 TCR beta chains. Sequencing likely produced, as an artifact, a cluster of highly shared sequence variants.

Sequencing was carried out using PBMCs. This receptor was identified in a man in his forties or fifties in good health and CMV-seronegative. V and J are TRBV6-6 and TRBJ1-2, with 7 positions matching TRBD1. CDR3: CASSQQGRGYGYTF. In DNA, the CDR3 is TGTGCCAGCAGTCAACAGGGGAGAGGCTATGGCTACACCTTC.